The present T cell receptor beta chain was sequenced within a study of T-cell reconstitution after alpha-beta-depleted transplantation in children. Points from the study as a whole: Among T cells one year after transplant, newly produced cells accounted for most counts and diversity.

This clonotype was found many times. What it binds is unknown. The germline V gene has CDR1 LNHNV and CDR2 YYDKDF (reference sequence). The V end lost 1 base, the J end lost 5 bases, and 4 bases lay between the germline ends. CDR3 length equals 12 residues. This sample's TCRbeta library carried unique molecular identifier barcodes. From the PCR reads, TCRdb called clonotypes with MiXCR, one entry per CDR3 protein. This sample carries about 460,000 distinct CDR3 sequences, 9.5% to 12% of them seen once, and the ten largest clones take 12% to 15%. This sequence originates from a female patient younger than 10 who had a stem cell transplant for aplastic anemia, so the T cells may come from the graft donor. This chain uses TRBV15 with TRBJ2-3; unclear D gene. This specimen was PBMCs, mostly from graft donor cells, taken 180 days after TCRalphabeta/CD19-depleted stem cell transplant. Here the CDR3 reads CATSRVRDTQYF. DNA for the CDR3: TGTGCCACCAGCAGAGTCAGAGATACGCAGTATTTT. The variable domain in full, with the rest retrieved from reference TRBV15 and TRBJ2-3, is DAMVIQNPRYQVTQFGKPVTLSCSQTLNHNVMYWYQQKSSQAPKLLFHYYDKDFNNEADTPDNFQSRRPNTSFCFLDIRSPGLGDTAMYLCATSRVRDTQYFGPGTRLTVL.